One sample yielded the 9 T cell receptor beta chains listed below, sequenced in a study of cytotoxic CD8 clonotypes in ibrutinib-treated CLL. Only in-frame clones appear in the TCRdb table, and some are missing; sequencing was by immunoSEQ multiplex PCR. The data show more than 85,000 clones, around 77% seen once. Sequencing was performed on PBMCs, taken after 24 months of ibrutinib treatment. Receptors originate from a human donor with chronic lymphocytic leukemia.

The chain links TRBV5-1 to TRBJ2-1; perhaps D is TRBD1 or TRBD2 (5 bases each). The CDR3 spans 14 residues. V lost 4 bases to trimming and J lost 8 bases, with 16 bases between them. Germline V gives CDR1 SGHRS, CDR2 YFSETQ. CDR3 in amino acids: CASSPGTSGHEQFF. In nucleotides, the CDR3 is TGCGCCAGCAGCCCGGGGACGTCCGGCCATGAGCAGTTCTTC.

The V gene is TRBV4-1, the J gene TRBJ2-7; D is uncertain. Germline V CDR1 and CDR2: MGHRA, YSYEKL. Trimming cost V 2 bases and J 2 bases, with 7 bases left between them. CDR3 length equals 13 residues. The CDR3 coding sequence is TGCGCCAGCAGCCAAACAGACACCTACGAGCAGTACTTC. Protein product: CASSQTDTYEQYF.

V and J are TRBV19 and TRBJ1-4; D is unclear. The CDR3 contains 11 residues. Germline CDR1 LNHDA, CDR2 SQIVND (reference sequence). Trimming stripped 8 bases from V and 7 bases from J, with 8 bases between. This chain's CDR3 is CASGLSEKLFF. CDR3 bases: TGTGCCAGTGGCCTGAGTGAAAAACTGTTTTTT.

This clone has only a few counts. This chain joins TRBV5-4 and TRBJ2-5; 11 bases fit TRBD2. V shed 1 base, J shed 2 bases, and the junction held 4 bases outside the gene matches. CDR1 is SGHNT and CDR2 is YYREEE in the germline V gene (reference sequence). The CDR3 extends over 16 amino acids. CDR3 protein: CASSLSLAGGQETQYF. In DNA, the CDR3 is TGTGCCAGCAGCTTGAGCCTAGCGGGAGGACAAGAGACCCAGTACTTC.

This clone has only a few counts. The DNA of the CDR3 is TGTGCCAGCAGCTTAGGCTGGGGCGGAACCTACGAGCAGTACTTC. Translating it yields CASSLGWGGTYEQYF. The chain combines TRBV11-2 with TRBJ2-7; tentatively, D is TRBD1 (5 bases). The CDR3 extends over 15 amino acids. Trimming stripped 1 base from V and 2 bases from J, with 12 bases between. Germline assignment: CDR1 SGHAT and CDR2 FQNNGV.

This rearrangement joins TRBV5-1 to TRBJ2-7; D is ambiguous. V shed 0 bases and J shed 2 bases, with 9 bases lying between them. Germline V gives CDR1 SGHRS, CDR2 YFSETQ. The CDR3 contains 14 residues. The CDR3, as DNA: TGCGCCAGCAGCTTGGAAGGCCGAACCTACGAGCAGTACTTC. Translating gives CASSLEGRTYEQYF.

V is TRBV19 and J is TRBJ1-1, with TRBD1 matching over 8 bases. This CDR3 has 13 amino acids. Germline V gene data show CDR1 as LNHDA and CDR2 as SQIVND (reference sequence). The V and J ends lost 5 bases and 4 bases, in that order; junction bases with no gene match: 3. The CDR3: CASSQTGGTEAFF. CDR3 bases: TGTGCCAGTAGTCAAACAGGGGGCACTGAAGCTTTCTTT.

CDR3 coding DNA: TGTGCCAGTAGTCCAGGGACAGGCTATGGCTACACCTTC. Protein sequence: CASSPGTGYGYTF. The chain recombines TRBV19 with TRBJ1-2; TRBD1 agrees at 8 bases. There are 13 residues in the CDR3. Germline V CDR1 and CDR2: LNHDA, SQIVND (reference sequence). With 5 bases clipped from V and 4 bases from J, the junction kept 3 bases outside the gene matches.

The genes are TRBV5-1 and TRBJ2-1; D is perhaps TRBD2 (5 bases). From germline, CDR1 is SGHRS and CDR2 YFSETQ. The CDR3 has 15 amino acids. Deletions cut 0 bases from V and 7 bases from J, with 14 bases between. The CDR3 spells CASSLAVGVMNEQFF. CDR3 nucleotides: TGCGCCAGCAGCTTGGCGGTGGGAGTCATGAATGAGCAGTTCTTC.